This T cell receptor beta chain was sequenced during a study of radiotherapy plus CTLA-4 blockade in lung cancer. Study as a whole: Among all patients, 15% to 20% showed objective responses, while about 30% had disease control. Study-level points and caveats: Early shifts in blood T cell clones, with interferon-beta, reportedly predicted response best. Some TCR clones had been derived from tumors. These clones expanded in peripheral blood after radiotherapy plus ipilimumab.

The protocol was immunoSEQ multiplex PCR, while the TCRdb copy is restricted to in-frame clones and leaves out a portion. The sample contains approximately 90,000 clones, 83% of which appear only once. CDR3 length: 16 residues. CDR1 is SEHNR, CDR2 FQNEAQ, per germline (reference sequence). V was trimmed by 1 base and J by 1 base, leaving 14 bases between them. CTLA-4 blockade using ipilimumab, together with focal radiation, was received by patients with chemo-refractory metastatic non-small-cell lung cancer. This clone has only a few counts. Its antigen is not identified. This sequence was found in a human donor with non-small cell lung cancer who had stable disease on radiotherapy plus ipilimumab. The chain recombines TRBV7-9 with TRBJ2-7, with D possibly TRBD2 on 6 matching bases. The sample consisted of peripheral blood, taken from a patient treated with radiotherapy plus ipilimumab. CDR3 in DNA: TGTGCCAGCAGCTTAGTTGGGCAGGGAGGATCCTACGAGCAGTACTTC. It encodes CASSLVGQGGSYEQYF.